This T cell receptor (beta chain) was recovered during a study of blood T cell repertoires in COVID-19. Study-level information: Italy, Spain and the United States were the sources of the convalescent and acute COVID-19 samples. T cells, B-cell-depleted T cells, or PBMCs provided the cDNA or gDNA that served as material.

The length of the CDR3 is 16 residues. Per germline, CDR1 LNHDA and CDR2 SQIVND (reference sequence). V was pared by 6 bases and J by 0 bases, with 15 bases between. Here immunoSEQ multiplex PCR was the method, and the copy in TCRdb shows in-frame clones only, minus some. The data show 300,000 to 450,000 clones, over 85% seen once. The sequencing sample was made of peripheral blood. The receptor comes from a woman aged 55-75 years with COVID-19, enrolled during active disease. The chain carries TRBV19 and TRBJ1-3; perhaps TRBD1 as D (6 bases). The CDR3 loop is CASRPGHKSSGNTIYF. DNA of the CDR3: TGTGCCAGTAGACCGGGACACAAGAGCTCTGGAAACACCATATATTTT.